This T cell receptor (beta chain) was sequenced for a study of blood T cell repertoires in COVID-19 (dated by TCRdb to 2018 to 2020). For the study in its entirety: Samples from collaborators originated in the United States, Italy and Spain and spanned both the acute and convalescent phases of COVID-19. Subjects who had been exposed to COVID-19, were actively infected with it, or had recovered from it provided the deeply sampled blood TCRbeta repertoires that made up the dataset. Where HLA class I and class II types were available, the types were taken from metadata supplied by the sample provider, not from assay-based typing. The samples were drawn from two sources: the first 160 participants of the ongoing ImmuneRACE study, and 1,254 subjects contributed by 6 global collaborators. The sample metadata nearly always contained a de-identified subject ID, COVID-19 status, age in years and sex. The prospective study material was composed of cDNA or gDNA derived from T cells, B-cell-depleted T cells, or PBMCs. The repertoires were released in a freely available public database meant as a resource for research on the immune response to SARS-CoV-2. Points the paper makes about the study in general: The quantity of clinical and demographic metadata differed by source and by participant and was supplied without curation.

TCRbeta CDR3 regions were amplified from genomic DNA by means of the immunoSEQ Assay, a bias-controlled multiplex PCR. Under the source paper's analysis protocol: Within the assay, amplification of reference gene primers was used to estimate how many nucleated cells each sample contained. Sequence reads were collapsed and filtered to measure the absolute abundance of every unique TCRbeta CDR3 rearrangement. For each sample, productive Simpson clonality was calculated as the square root of Simpson's diversity index over productive rearrangements. Held by TCRdb, this immuneACCESS table contains in-frame sequences only and omits some clones. Under half of the omission traces to an unresolved V gene where checked; the cause of the rest is unknown. D and trimming come from the DNA, and the V and J calls and clone size come from that table. Counted in this sample were 220,000 or so clones; roughly 80% of them appeared once. The ten largest clones take up about 3% of the sample.

A second Seattle source provided samples from volunteer blood donors who had recovered from COVID-19. Collaborating institutions collected whole blood in K2EDTA tubes following their own protocols. Collaborator samples were shipped for TCRbeta analysis as frozen whole blood, isolated PBMCs, or DNA extracted from either sample type. Notes on this clone: Its antigen is unknown. No clone much larger than this one lies a single base away; base qualities are absent.

Relative to germline, V is 0 bases shorter and J is 1 base shorter, with 10 bases between their ends. CDR1 and CDR2 were assigned from the germline V gene as SGHRS and YFSETQ. Its CDR3 holds 15 amino acids, cysteine through phenylalanine. The sequence is cut down to CDR3 DNA, 45 bases in frame from base 1. The source is a woman aged 25-40 years who had recovered from COVID-19. The source material was peripheral blood. The rearrangement combines TRBV5-1 with TRBJ2-5; the best D guess is TRBD1, with 5 bases matching. The DNA is as follows: TGCGCCAGCAGCTTGGTAGCAGGGTCCCAAGAGACCCAGTACTTC. Its protein product is CASSLVAGSQETQYF.